This T cell receptor beta chain was identified during a study of CD4 T cells in relation to SARS-CoV-2 and coronaviruses (dated by TCRdb to the early 2020s). Regarding the research as a whole: In the ViraFEST assay, PBMCs were cultured with antigen for about 9 days, after which TCR beta CDR3s were sequenced to identify clonal expansions specific to the antigen. Across all 12 patients in the convalescent cohort, the median age was 38.5 years, with a range of about 20 to 75 years. Among the 12 convalescent patients, 8 males and 4 females were included, and two of the subjects were Hispanic. HLA restriction was mapped for shared crossreactive spike epitopes using patient-derived lymphoblastoid cell lines. Memory CD4+ T cell crossreactivity between SARS-CoV-2 and common cold coronavirus spike proteins was assessed at the TCR clonotype level in the study. The Adaptive Biotechnologies TCR-sequencing kit was used to sequence samples from three pre-COVID donors and the naive versus memory experiments, whereas other data were Illumina-based. A different, Illumina-based TCR-beta assay was used to sequence expansion assays from other donors in the study. What the study reported, not specific to this receptor: In about 60% of donors, memory CD4+ clonotypes turned up that crossrecognized SARS-CoV-2 and at least one common cold coronavirus spike. Crossreactive clones showed significantly weaker SARS-CoV-2-driven expansion than monoreactive clones, consistent with antigenic imprinting. Naive versus memory sequencing indicated the assay detects memory recall responses rather than primary responses primed during culture. Because the crossreactivity analysis focused on spike protein, crossreactivity against other viral proteins was not assessed. Small numbers of patients and of tested TCRs limited the study. No donor contributed both pre-pandemic and post-infection samples, which limited tracing the source of pre-existing responses.

DNA from CEF-cultured naive and memory CD4+ T cells underwent immunoSEQ TCR-beta sequencing at survey level. As for how the authors treated the data: Preprocessing removed nonproductive sequences and CDR3s not starting with C, not ending with F or W, or shorter than 7 amino acids. The MANAFEST web app identified antigen-specific clonotypes based on expansion compared with the reference and other culture wells. To be counted as positive, a clone had to show significant expansion compared with the reference culture, at an FDR below 0.05, in 2 of 3 replicate wells. A further requirement for positive clones was significant expansion compared with all other tandem wells, along with an odds ratio above 5. Cultured and uncultured naive and memory CD4+ repertoires were searched for previously identified spike- and CEF-reactive CDR3s. Pairwise Levenshtein distance, computed with the stringdist R package after three terminal residues were trimmed from each end, was used as the measure of CDR3 homology. Not all clones reach the TCRdb copy of this immuneACCESS table, which keeps in-frame sequences only. Checked studies attribute under half of the gap to unresolved V genes and leave the rest unexplained. Clonal size and the V and J genes are those of that table, whereas D and trimming came from the DNA. A total of tens of thousands of clones appear in this sample, roughly 80% of them only once. Clones ranked in the top ten supply about a fifth of the sample.

Note on this clone: Its antigen remains undetermined. Base qualities are missing; no much larger clone stands one base away.

Naive and memory CD4+ T cells were separated from cryopreserved PBMCs through CD4 enrichment, which was followed by EasySep naive CD4+ T cell enrichment. Sorted naive or memory CD4+ T cells (about 100,000) were grown at a 1:1 ratio with T cell-depleted PBMCs and CEF peptides for 10 days. Triplicate replicate wells were generally used for each peptide culture condition. Ficoll-Paque PLUS gradient centrifugation was used to isolate PBMCs from either whole blood or leukapheresis product. The PBMCs went either fresh into the expansion assay or into cryopreservation at -140 degrees C. The QIAamp Micro DNA Kit was used to extract genomic DNA from the CD4+ T cells. V trim: 7 bases; J trim: 3 bases; unmatched bases: 4. Reading from cysteine to phenylalanine, the CDR3 counts 13 amino acids. The CDR3 DNA has 39 bases and is translated from base 1. As encoded in the germline V gene, CDR1 is SNHLY while CDR2 is FYNNEI.

Recombination connected TRBV2 to TRBJ1-1, with 8 junctional bases fitting TRBD1. This clonotype was obtained from an adult with COVID-19. Sample: memory CD4+ T cells from PBMCs, cultured in vitro. What this sample's cell subset or site label stands for: memory (non-naive) CD4+ T cells. The encoded CDR3 is CASNRQGYTEAFF. The DNA is as follows: TGTGCCAGCAATCGACAGGGGTACACTGAAGCTTTCTTT. Here the CDR3 is joined to the reference TRBV2 and TRBJ1-1 genes, and the full variable domain is: EPEVTQTPSHQVTQMGQEVILRCVPISNHLYFYWYRQILGQKVEFLVSFYNNEISEKSEIFDDQFSVERPDGSNFTLKIRSTKLEDSAMYFCASNRQGYTEAFFGQGTRLTVV.